One and the same sample provided the 28 T cell receptor beta chains below, sequenced in a study of post-analysis software for immune sequencing data. These receptors are not linked to any known antigen. Study-wide points: TRBV segments more frequent in patients than in controls numbered roughly 5 and included TRBV5-6, TRBV5-1 and TRBV20-1.

Libraries were made from TCR beta cDNA, and they carried unique molecular identifiers. TCRdb re-derived calls from the PCR reads in MiXCR, one entry per CDR3 protein. The sample consists of 650,000 to 850,000 distinct CDR3 sequences, 46% of them appearing once. Sequenced material: blood. These receptors were taken from a girl between 10 and 17 years old with multiple sclerosis.

The chain employs TRBV6-5 and TRBJ1-2; D might be TRBD1 (5 bases). The CDR3 consists of 15 residues. CDR1 is MNHEY, CDR2 SVGAGI, per germline. Trimming took off 0 bases at V and 8 bases at J, with 16 bases between the two ends. The chain's CDR3 is CASSYSKGRVEGYTF. In DNA, the CDR3 is TGTGCCAGCAGTTACTCGAAGGGCAGGGTCGAGGGCTACACCTTC.

The genes are TRBV12-3 or TRBV12-4 and TRBJ2-1; D is ambiguous. Trimming left V 6 bases short and J 10 bases short, with 13 bases between. The CDR3 contains 12 residues. CDR3 loop: CASSEDVREQFF. For the CDR3, the DNA is TGTGCCAGCAGCGAGGACGTACGCGAGCAGTTCTTC.

V is TRBV3-1 and J is TRBJ2-7, with a weak D call TRBD2 (5 bases). CDR1 and CDR2 (germline): LGHDT, YNNKEL (reference sequence). The CDR3 is 18 residues long. V was pared by 1 base and J by 7 bases, with 26 bases between. CDR3: CASSQVGARGRLNNEQYF. CDR3 bases: TGTGCCAGCAGCCAAGTGGGAGCTCGGGGTCGTTTAAACAATGAGCAGTACTTC.

The sample holds a few counts of this clonotype. The CDR3 DNA reads as TGTGCCAGCTTGTCGGTTGAGTACGAGCAGTACTTC. Amino acids: CASLSVEYEQYF. V and J are TRBV10-3 and TRBJ2-7; D unclear. This CDR3 has 12 residues. Deletions cut 10 bases from V and 4 bases from J, with 14 bases between. Per germline, CDR1 ENHRY and CDR2 SYGVKD.

This clonotype appeared a few times. The chain couples TRBV7-2 to TRBJ2-5; 8 bases match TRBD1. The junction had 6 bases not matched to a gene; V was cut back by 4 bases and J by 5 bases. Germline CDR1 and CDR2: SGHTA and FQGNSA. There are 14 residues in the CDR3. In DNA form, the CDR3 reads TGTGCCAGCAGCTCTGGACAGGGCCGGGAGACCCAGTACTTC. Translated: CASSSGQGRETQYF.

The chain joins TRBV6-5 to TRBJ2-1; 8 nucleotides agree with TRBD2. The CDR3 has 16 residues. With V trimmed by 2 bases and J by 4 bases, 7 bases remained unmatched. Per germline, CDR1 MNHEY and CDR2 SVGAGI. CDR3 DNA: TGTGCCAGCAGTTACATAAAGGGGACTAGTTACAATGAGCAGTTCTTC. It codes for CASSYIKGTSYNEQFF.

The chain is built from TRBV7-2 and TRBJ1-5; D uncertain. Per the germline V gene, CDR1 is SGHTA and CDR2 is FQGNSA. The CDR3 extends over 14 amino acids. V was cut by 1 base and J by 5 bases, with 9 bases left in between. CDR3 nucleotide sequence: TGTGCCAGCAGCTTAGTTGCGGGAGATCAGCCCCAGCATTTT. This translates into CASSLVAGDQPQHF.

V is TRBV25-1 and J is TRBJ2-5; tentatively, D is TRBD1 (6 bases). The closer fit of TRBJ2-7 to the DNA end suggests the J call may be wrong. The CDR3 is 16 residues long. Germline V CDR1 and CDR2: MGHDK, SYGVNS. The DNA for the CDR3 is TGTGCCAGCAGTGAAGGATCACAGGGAAACTTCTACGAGCAGTACTTC. This translates into CASSEGSQGNFYEQYF.

A few counts support this clonotype. This chain uses TRBV20-1 with TRBJ2-1; 8 bases align to TRBD1. CDR1 DFQATT and CDR2 SNEGSKA come from the germline V gene (reference sequence). The CDR3 length is 15 residues. V was pared by 1 base and J by 8 bases, with 10 bases of the junction left unmatched. DNA of the CDR3: TGCAGTGCTAGAGCCGGGACTCAGGACAGGGATGAGCAGTTCTTC. This encodes CSARAGTQDRDEQFF.

This clonotype was seen a handful of times. The V call is TRBV12-3 or TRBV12-4, the J call TRBJ2-3; D perhaps matches TRBD2 (5 bases). The CDR3 length is 13 residues. V was pared by 6 bases and J by 6 bases, with 13 bases between. The CDR3 bases are TGTGCCAGCAGCCTTGCCACGGGGGATACGCAGTATTTT. Its translation is CASSLATGDTQYF.

The chain combines TRBV4-1 with TRBJ1-2, with 9 bases fitting TRBD1. The CDR3 consists of 16 residues. Germline lookup yields CDR1 MGHRA and CDR2 YSYEKL. Unmatched junction bases numbered 8, after V lost 0 bases and J lost 6 bases. DNA for the CDR3: TGCGCCAGCAGCCAAGAGGACCGGGACAGGGTCCATGGCTACACCTTC. It codes for CASSQEDRDRVHGYTF.

The chain joins TRBV11-2 to TRBJ2-1; 11 bases align to TRBD2. The CDR3 runs to 15 residues. The germline V gene encodes CDR1 SGHAT and CDR2 FQNNGV. The J segment lost 9 bases and the V segment lost 1 base, leaving 5 bases of the junction unmatched. The CDR3 DNA reads as TGTGCCAGCAGCTTAGTCGCACTAGCGGGGGCTGAGCAGTTCTTC. It specifies CASSLVALAGAEQFF.

This clonotype was counted only a few times. The genes are TRBV27 and TRBJ2-3, with 7 bases identical to TRBD1. The CDR3 extends over 15 amino acids. V shed 7 bases, J shed 1 base, and the junction held 8 bases outside the gene matches. Germline V lookup: CDR1 MNHEY, CDR2 SMNVEV (reference sequence). DNA for the CDR3: TGTGCCAGCACCCAGGGGGTGGGGGGCACAGATACGCAGTATTTT. Amino acids: CASTQGVGGTDTQYF.

The V and J genes are TRBV29-1 and TRBJ2-1, with 7 positions matching TRBD2. Per the germline V gene, CDR1 is SQVTM and CDR2 is ANQGSEA. Unmatched junction bases numbered 4, after V lost 4 bases and J lost 13 bases. This CDR3 spans 10 amino acids. CDR3 sequence: CSVVGGNQFF. The DNA for the CDR3 is TGCAGCGTTGTCGGGGGGAATCAGTTCTTC.

The V call is TRBV12-3 or TRBV12-4, the J call TRBJ2-3; TRBD2 matches 12 bases. The CDR3 totals 12 residues. This CDR3 is CVTTSGRDTQYF. Here the CDR3 DNA reads TGTGTCACGACTAGCGGGAGAGATACGCAGTATTTT.

The chain couples TRBV7-9 to TRBJ2-1; D perhaps matches TRBD2 (6 bases). Trimming cost V 5 bases and J 14 bases, with 19 bases left between them. The CDR3 covers 13 residues. The germline V gene has CDR1 SEHNR and CDR2 FQNEAQ (reference sequence). The CDR3 nucleotides are TGTGCCAGCAGCCAGTCTCAGGTTCAGCGGGAGTTCTTC. As protein: CASSQSQVQREFF.

In its sample, this clonotype was seen a few times. The chain links TRBV6-5 to TRBJ1-4, with unresolved D. Germline values: CDR1 MNHEY, CDR2 SVGAGI. V was trimmed by 4 bases and J by 0 bases, leaving 6 bases between them. The CDR3 is made up of 14 amino acids. This CDR3 reads CASSWTATNEKLFF. In nucleotides, the CDR3 is TGTGCCAGCAGTTGGACGGCAACTAATGAAAAACTGTTTTTT.

Only a few counts were recorded for this clonotype. Mismatch with germline at one junction end may stem from a read error. The rearrangement uses TRBV7-6 and TRBJ2-3; TRBD1 is a possible D gene (5 bases). Germline loops: CDR1 SGHVS, CDR2 FNYEAQ. The CDR3 totals 13 residues. This CDR3 is CTSSRGHGDTQYF. In nucleotides, the CDR3 is TGTACCAGCAGCCGAGGACATGGAGATACGCAGTATTTT.

This clonotype showed up just once. The chain recombines TRBV12-5 with TRBJ1-1, with 9 positions matching TRBD1. The CDR3 is 16 residues long. Trimming removed 2 bases from V and 4 bases from J; junction bases left unmatched: 8. The germline V gene has CDR1 LGHNT and CDR2 FRNRAP. In DNA form, the CDR3 reads TGTGCTAGTGGTTTGACGGGACAGGGAGTAAGCACTGAAGCTTTCTTT. It translates to CASGLTGQGVSTEAFF.

The gene calls are TRBV7-9 and TRBJ2-3, with 8 bases that match TRBD2. The V gene end was trimmed by 3 bases and the J gene end by 1 base; junction bases not matched to a gene: 9. Germline V gives CDR1 SEHNR, CDR2 FQNEAQ (reference sequence). This CDR3 has 17 residues. The CDR3 nucleotides read TGTGCCAGCAGCTTGGGGATTGTGCGGGAGGGCACAGATACGCAGTATTTT. Protein sequence: CASSLGIVREGTDTQYF.

The rearrangement links TRBV3-1 to TRBJ2-4, with 7 bases aligning to TRBD2. Trimming cost V 4 bases and J 1 base; bases outside gene matches: 4. Germline V gene data show CDR1 as LGHDT and CDR2 as YNNKEL (reference sequence). The CDR3 has 15 amino acids. CDR3 sequence (DNA): TGTGCCAGCAGCCCGCTAGCGGAGGCCAAAAACATTCAGTACTTC. Its translation is CASSPLAEAKNIQYF.

The chain has TRBV2 and TRBJ1-2; D is unclear. Germline lookup yields CDR1 SNHLY and CDR2 FYNNEI. CDR3 length equals 12 residues. Trimming cost V 11 bases and J 0 bases, with 10 bases left between them. CDR3 region: CAGGRTNYGYTF. DNA for the CDR3: TGTGCCGGTGGCAGGACTAACTATGGCTACACCTTC. Full variable domain (missing parts from reference TRBV2 and TRBJ1-2): EPEVTQTPSHQVTQMGQEVILRCVPISNHLYFYWYRQILGQKVEFLVSFYNNEISEKSEIFDDQFSVERPDGSNFTLKIRSTKLEDSAMYFCAGGRTNYGYTFGSGTRLTVV.

This clonotype was counted only a few times. The chain has TRBV5-1 and TRBJ2-7; 10 bases map to TRBD2. J was trimmed by 3 bases and V by 0 bases; bases with no gene match: 6. The length of the CDR3 is 16 residues. The germline gives CDR1 SGHRS, CDR2 YFSETQ. The CDR3 is CASSLGLGLADYEQYF. For the CDR3, the DNA is TGCGCCAGCAGCTTGGGACTAGGACTAGCGGACTACGAGCAGTACTTC. Supplemented by reference TRBV5-1 and TRBJ2-7, the full variable domain reads KAGVTQTPRYLIKTRGQQVTLSCSPISGHRSVSWYQQTPGQGLQFLFEYFSETQRNKGNFPGRFSGRQFSNSRSEMNVSTLELGDSALYLCASSLGLGLADYEQYFGPGTRLTVT.

This clonotype has more than one count but fewer than ten. This chain joins TRBV29-1 and TRBJ2-1; TRBD2 matches at 9 bases. The CDR3 sequence is 13 residues long. Per germline, CDR1 SQVTM and CDR2 ANQGSEA. V trimming: 8 bases; J trimming: 10 bases; junction bases outside the gene matches: 12. DNA for the CDR3: TGCAGCATTAGAGGGACTAGCCGGCAAGAGCAGTTCTTC. Residues: CSIRGTSRQEQFF.

In regard to this clonotype: A junction boundary mismatches the germline segment, possibly from a read error. CDR3 nucleotide sequence: TGTGCCAGCAGCTTATGGGGACAGCGCAACACAGATACGCAGTATTTT. It encodes CASSLWGQRNTDTQYF. The J gene is TRBJ2-3, the V gene TRBV27, with 7 bases lining up with TRBD1. The CDR3 loop spans 16 amino acids. The germline CDR1 and CDR2 sequences are MNHEY and SMNVEV (reference sequence).

The J gene is TRBJ2-7, the V gene TRBV7-6; D might be TRBD2 (5 bases). With 4 bases removed from V and 8 bases from J, the gap between germline ends came to 12 bases. Germline V gene sequence: CDR1 SGHVS, CDR2 FNYEAQ. This CDR3 region has 12 residues. The CDR3 DNA follows: TGTGCCAGCAGCTCGCGGGCCGACCAGCAGTACTTC. Protein: CASSSRADQQYF.

The V call is TRBV11-2, the J call TRBJ1-1; no definite D call. The germline CDR1 and CDR2 sequences are SGHAT and FQNNGV. The V end was cut by 0 bases, the J end by 0 bases, with 11 bases between. This CDR3 spans 16 amino acids. CDR3 amino acids: CASSLDLRLMNTEAFF. CDR3 nucleotide sequence: TGTGCCAGCAGCTTAGATCTAAGGCTCATGAACACTGAAGCTTTCTTT.

The chain joins TRBV5-1 to TRBJ2-1; tentatively, D is TRBD1 or TRBD2 (5 bases each). V lost 4 bases and J 8 bases, leaving 16 bases between the germline ends. This CDR3 is 14 amino acids long. Germline loops: CDR1 SGHRS, CDR2 YFSETQ. CDR3 DNA: TGCGCCAGCAGCCGGGACCCCCCGGTGGATGAGCAGTTCTTC. Protein product: CASSRDPPVDEQFF.